This T cell receptor (beta chain) was found in a study of blood T cell repertoires in COVID-19. Study information: PBMCs, B-cell-depleted T cells, or T cells provided the cDNA or gDNA that made up the material.

Clones were sequenced by immunoSEQ multiplex PCR, and TCRdb holds only the in-frame ones, with some missing. The table lists 380,000 or so clones, 75% to 90% of them singletons. This clonotype was sampled from a woman aged 60-75 years with COVID-19, enrolled during active disease. Input material: peripheral blood.

The CDR3 here is CASSLGGPAGATETQYF. Here the CDR3 DNA reads TGCGCCAGCAGCTTGGGGGGGCCGGCGGGGGCGACTGAGACCCAGTACTTC. The V and J genes are TRBV5-1 and TRBJ2-5, with D possibly matching TRBD2 (7 bases). Looked up from germline, CDR1 is SGHRS and CDR2 is YFSETQ. This CDR3 region has 17 residues. The germline V and J ends were trimmed by 0 bases and 5 bases, with 20 bases remaining between them.